Each of the 27 T cell receptor beta chains below was sequenced from the same sample in a study of blood T cell repertoires in COVID-19. This table comes from immunoSEQ multiplex PCR, and its TCRdb copy is limited to in-frame clones, with some not included. Found here are about 270,000 clones, 89% of them singletons; the top ten hold 1.5% to 2%. The sequenced sample consisted of PBMCs or T cells enriched from blood (not recorded which). The receptors shown here come from a woman aged 55-70 years who had recovered from COVID-19.

This clone occurred a few times. The CDR3, as DNA: TGTGCCAGCAGCCCGGGACAGGGAAACGAGCAGTACTTC. This sequence encodes CASSPGQGNEQYF. This sequence joins TRBV7-9 and TRBJ2-7; 9 bases line up with TRBD1. In germline, CDR1 is SEHNR, CDR2 FQNEAQ (reference sequence). Trimming at V came to 5 bases and at J to 5 bases, leaving 4 bases not matched to a gene. The CDR3 consists of 13 residues.

This chain uses TRBV5-8 with TRBJ1-4; 7 nucleotides agree with TRBD1. The germline V gene encodes CDR1 SGHTS and CDR2 YDEGEE. V lost 3 bases to trimming and J lost 4 bases; unmatched junction nucleotides: 6. CDR3 size: 15 residues. The CDR3 region is CASSSTGDINEKLFF. The CDR3 DNA reads TGTGCCAGCAGCTCCACAGGGGATATTAATGAAAAACTGTTTTTT.

J is TRBJ1-1 and V is TRBV19; maybe TRBD1 (5 bases). Germline V gives CDR1 LNHDA, CDR2 SQIVND (reference sequence). Trimming cost V 6 bases and J 3 bases, with 14 bases left between them. The CDR3 is 14 amino acids. The CDR3 reads CASREGAHDTEAFF. In DNA, the CDR3 is TGTGCCAGTAGAGAAGGGGCGCATGACACTGAAGCTTTCTTT. Variable domain in full (rest from reference TRBV19 and TRBJ1-1): DGGITQSPKYLFRKEGQNVTLSCEQNLNHDAMYWYRQDPGQGLRLIYYSQIVNDFQKGDIAEGYSVSREKKESFPLTVTSAQKNPTAFYLCASREGAHDTEAFFGQGTRLTVV.

The chain joins TRBV28 to TRBJ1-5, with D possibly matching TRBD1 (6 bases). Germline loops: CDR1 MDHEN, CDR2 SYDVKM. The length of the CDR3 is 14 residues. V was shortened by 8 bases and J by 7 bases, with 18 bases between the two germline ends. CDR3 nucleotide sequence: TGTGCCAGCGGAGACGGGGGGCGGGGGCAGCCCCAGCATTTT. Protein: CASGDGGRGQPQHF.

About this clone itself: The same CDR3 arises from other DNA sequences in this sample as well. The V call is TRBV29-1, the J call TRBJ1-2, with TRBD1 matching 8 bases. The V gene end was trimmed by 5 bases and the J gene end by 8 bases; junction bases not matched to a gene: 4. Looked up from germline, CDR1 is SQVTM and CDR2 is ANQGSEA. CDR3 length: 11 amino acids. For the CDR3, the DNA is TGCAGCGTTCAGGGGGCGGGAGGCTACACCTTC. Translating it yields CSVQGAGGYTF.

The rearrangement joins TRBV4-2 to TRBJ2-1, with 7 bases identical to TRBD2. Germline lookup yields CDR1 LGHNA and CDR2 YNFKEQ. This CDR3 has 15 amino acids. V shed 7 bases and J 0 bases; nucleotides not matched to a gene: 6. The CDR3 bases are TGTGCCAGCACCCCTAGCGGAGGCTCCTACAATGAGCAGTTCTTC. It codes for CASTPSGGSYNEQFF.

This chain connects TRBV5-6 to TRBJ2-7; possibly TRBD1 for D (6 bases). CDR3 size: 16 residues. Germline CDR1 and CDR2: SGHDT and YYEEEE. The V gene lost 4 bases and the J gene lost 6 bases, with 23 bases spanning the gap. The CDR3 loop is CASSRDTGAWPVEQYF. CDR3 DNA: TGTGCCAGCAGCCGGGACACGGGCGCATGGCCGGTCGAGCAGTACTTC.

The rearrangement joins TRBV19 to TRBJ2-7; 7 nucleotides match TRBD1. The CDR3 sequence is 14 residues long. Trimming removed 7 bases from V and 5 bases from J; junction bases left unmatched: 11. Germline values: CDR1 LNHDA, CDR2 SQIVND (reference sequence). The CDR3 DNA reads TGTGCCAGTAAGGATGGGACAGTTGGCGACGAGCAGTACTTC. This sequence encodes CASKDGTVGDEQYF.

The gene calls are TRBV7-2 and TRBJ2-7; 11 bases align to TRBD2. The CDR3 is 15 amino acids. CDR1 is SGHTA and CDR2 is FQGNSA in the germline V gene. V was pared by 5 bases and J by 4 bases, with 7 bases of the junction left unmatched. CDR3 residues: CASSPSGRNNYEQYF. In DNA, the CDR3 is TGTGCCAGCAGCCCTAGCGGGAGGAACAATTACGAGCAGTACTTC. Complete variable domain (other parts from reference TRBV7-2 and TRBJ2-7): GAGVSQSPSNKVTEKGKDVELRCDPISGHTALYWYRQSLGQGLEFLIYFQGNSAPDKSGLPSDRFSAERTGGSVSTLTIQRTQQEDSAVYLCASSPSGRNNYEQYFGPGTRLTVT.

The chain recombines TRBV27 with TRBJ2-1; the match to TRBD2 covers 13 bases. With V trimmed by 6 bases and J by 0 bases, 11 bases remained unmatched. The germline CDR1 and CDR2 sequences are MNHEY and SMNVEV (reference sequence). The length of the CDR3 is 19 residues. CDR3 bases: TGTGCCAGCAGCCCACCGGGACTAGCGGGATTAAGCTCCTACAATGAGCAGTTCTTC. Amino acids: CASSPPGLAGLSSYNEQFF.

J is TRBJ1-1 and V is TRBV19, with D maybe TRBD1 (5 bases). V lost 6 bases and J 10 bases, leaving 15 bases between the germline ends. Germline V gene sequence: CDR1 LNHDA, CDR2 SQIVND (reference sequence). The CDR3 sequence is 12 residues long. CDR3 protein: CASSFGGLGAFF. The CDR3 nucleotides are TGTGCCAGTAGCTTCGGGGGGTTAGGAGCTTTCTTT.

The CDR3, as DNA: TGTGCCAGTGACAGGGAGAGCTACAATGAGCAGTTCTTC. Its protein is CASDRESYNEQFF. The chain uses TRBV30 and TRBJ2-1, with 7 bases matching TRBD1. V lost 8 bases to trimming and J lost 3 bases; unmatched junction nucleotides: 7. Germline CDR1 is GTSNPN and CDR2 is SVGIG (reference sequence). The CDR3 runs 13 residues. The full variable domain, rest sourced from reference TRBV30 and TRBJ2-1, is SQTIHQWPATLVQPVGSPLSLECTVEGTSNPNLYWYRQAAGRGLQLLFYSVGIGQISSEVPQNLSASRPQDRQFILSSKKLLLSDSGFYLCASDRESYNEQFFGPGTRLTVL.

The chain couples TRBV11-2 to TRBJ1-4; 9 positions match TRBD1. The germline gives CDR1 SGHAT, CDR2 FQNNGV. The J segment lost 7 bases and the V segment lost 4 bases, leaving 4 bases of the junction unmatched. CDR3 length: 14 residues. The CDR3 DNA follows: TGTGCCAGCAGCTCACGGACAGGGGTTGAAAAACTGTTTTTT. It translates to CASSSRTGVEKLFF.

The V and J genes are TRBV10-3 and TRBJ2-2; 14 bases fit TRBD2. Germline CDR1 and CDR2: ENHRY and SYGVKD. After removal of 6 bases from V and 0 bases from J, the junction contained 6 bases not matched to a gene. The CDR3 is 18 amino acids. The CDR3 DNA follows: TGTGCCATCAGGGGTGGACTAGCGGGGGGCCCGAACACCGGGGAGCTGTTTTTT. Protein sequence: CAIRGGLAGGPNTGELFF.

The gene calls are TRBV7-8 and TRBJ1-1; D ambiguous. CDR3 size: 13 residues. V lost 3 bases and J lost 12, with 17 bases in between. Germline V gives CDR1 SGHVS, CDR2 FQNEAQ. The chain's CDR3 is CASSFGASQVSFF. CDR3 nucleotides: TGTGCCAGCAGCTTTGGCGCATCCCAGGTGTCTTTCTTT.

The chain employs TRBV5-1 and TRBJ1-1; D is unresolved. Germline V gives CDR1 SGHRS, CDR2 YFSETQ. The CDR3 is 15 residues long. Trimming stripped 1 base from V and 4 bases from J, with 14 bases between. The CDR3 DNA follows: TGCGCCAGCAGCTTGTTCGAGGGAGGGAGCACTGAAGCTTTCTTT. Translating gives CASSLFEGGSTEAFF.

V is TRBV2 and J is TRBJ2-3; a weak D match, TRBD1 (7 bases). This CDR3 comprises 16 residues. Germline lookup yields CDR1 SNHLY and CDR2 FYNNEI. Trimming pared 2 bases from V and 0 bases from J, leaving 12 bases between. This CDR3 reads CASSESTGTSTDTQYF. For the CDR3, the DNA is TGTGCCAGCAGTGAATCGACAGGGACTAGCACAGATACGCAGTATTTT.

This chain uses TRBV18 with TRBJ2-7; 9 bases map to TRBD2. Trimming cost V 3 bases and J 0 bases; bases outside gene matches: 6. This CDR3 is 16 amino acids long. Germline lookup yields CDR1 KGHSH and CDR2 LQKENI. The DNA of the CDR3 is TGTGCCAGCTCACCTTCCTTAGCGGGGGACTCCTACGAGCAGTACTTC. The encoded protein is CASSPSLAGDSYEQYF.

The V and J genes are TRBV5-6 and TRBJ2-5; TRBD1 matches 12 bases. The CDR3 extends over 16 amino acids. V was pared by 4 bases and J by 4 bases, with 8 bases of the junction left unmatched. Germline V CDR1 and CDR2: SGHDT, YYEEEE. CDR3 region: CASSTAGQGAAETQYF. The CDR3 DNA reads as TGTGCCAGCAGCACGGCGGGACAGGGGGCGGCAGAGACCCAGTACTTC. Drawing the rest from reference TRBV5-6 and TRBJ2-5, the complete variable domain is DAGVTQSPTHLIKTRGQQVTLRCSPKSGHDTVSWYQQALGQGPQFIFQYYEEEERQRGNFPDRFSGHQFPNYSSELNVNALLLGDSALYLCASSTAGQGAAETQYFGPGTRLLVL.

V usage is TRBV3-1 (or the pseudogene TRBV3-2) and J usage is TRBJ1-2; TRBD1 matches 7 bases. Germline V gene lookup returns CDR1 LGHDT and CDR2 YNNKEL (reference sequence). V shed 3 bases, J shed 4 bases, and the junction held 5 bases outside the gene matches. This CDR3 has 14 amino acids. The CDR3 sequence: CASSHRDSLYGYTF. CDR3 DNA sequence: TGTGCCAGCAGCCATAGGGACAGCCTCTATGGCTACACCTTC.

This chain links TRBV4-1 with TRBJ1-5; D unresolved. The length of the CDR3 is 16 residues. Trimming took off 0 bases at V and 1 base at J, with 10 bases between the two ends. Germline V lookup: CDR1 MGHRA, CDR2 YSYEKL. The chain's CDR3 is CASSQDPTASNQPQHF. The CDR3 nucleotides read TGCGCCAGCAGCCAAGATCCTACAGCCAGCAATCAGCCCCAGCATTTT.

The rearrangement links TRBV10-1 to TRBJ2-5; a weak D match, TRBD2 (6 bases). The CDR3 is 15 amino acids. The germline V gene has CDR1 WNHNN and CDR2 SYGVQD (reference sequence). The V gene lost 2 bases and the J gene lost 1 base, with 11 bases spanning the gap. The CDR3 here is CASSENVAAQETQYF. CDR3 DNA: TGCGCCAGCAGTGAGAATGTAGCGGCCCAAGAGACCCAGTACTTC.

The chain recombines TRBV2 with TRBJ2-3; a weak D match, TRBD2 (6 bases). The V gene's germline CDR1 is SNHLY and CDR2 FYNNEI. The CDR3 runs to 14 residues. V lost 4 bases and J lost 2, with 10 bases in between. The CDR3 is CASSVGLITDTQYF. In DNA, the CDR3 is TGTGCCAGCAGTGTGGGACTCATCACAGATACGCAGTATTTT.

The J gene is TRBJ2-7, the V gene TRBV28, with 7 bases fitting TRBD1. The CDR3 sequence is 14 residues long. Germline CDR1 MDHEN, CDR2 SYDVKM. Trimming cost V 5 bases and J 0 bases; bases outside gene matches: 4. In DNA, the CDR3 is TGTGCCAGCAGTCCCTGGGACAGCTCCTACGAGCAGTACTTC. It specifies CASSPWDSSYEQYF.

V and J are TRBV7-9 and TRBJ2-7, with D maybe TRBD2 (6 bases). The V end lost 6 bases, the J end lost 3 bases, and 6 bases lay between the germline ends. Germline V gene data show CDR1 as SEHNR and CDR2 as FQNEAQ (reference sequence). The CDR3 consists of 11 residues. The CDR3 reads CASRGGYEQYF. CDR3 coding DNA: TGTGCCAGCAGGGGAGGCTACGAGCAGTACTTC.

This clone was seen a single time. DNA of the CDR3: TGTGCCAGCAGTCCTACTAGCAATCAGCCCCAGCATTTT. Translated, it gives CASSPTSNQPQHF. This rearrangement joins TRBV27 to TRBJ1-5; D not resolved. The CDR3 loop spans 13 amino acids. Germline CDR1 and CDR2: MNHEY and SMNVEV (reference sequence). The ends were cut back, 5 bases at V and 0 bases at J, with 5 bases in the middle.

This clone was seen just once. The chain has TRBV11-2 and TRBJ2-3; no firm D call. The CDR3 runs to 14 residues. V dropped 5 bases and J dropped 2 bases, with 11 bases sitting between them. CDR1 SGHAT and CDR2 FQNNGV come from the germline V gene. CDR3 sequence (DNA): TGTGCCAGCAGCCTACCATATAACACAGATACGCAGTATTTT. Its translation: CASSLPYNTDTQYF.